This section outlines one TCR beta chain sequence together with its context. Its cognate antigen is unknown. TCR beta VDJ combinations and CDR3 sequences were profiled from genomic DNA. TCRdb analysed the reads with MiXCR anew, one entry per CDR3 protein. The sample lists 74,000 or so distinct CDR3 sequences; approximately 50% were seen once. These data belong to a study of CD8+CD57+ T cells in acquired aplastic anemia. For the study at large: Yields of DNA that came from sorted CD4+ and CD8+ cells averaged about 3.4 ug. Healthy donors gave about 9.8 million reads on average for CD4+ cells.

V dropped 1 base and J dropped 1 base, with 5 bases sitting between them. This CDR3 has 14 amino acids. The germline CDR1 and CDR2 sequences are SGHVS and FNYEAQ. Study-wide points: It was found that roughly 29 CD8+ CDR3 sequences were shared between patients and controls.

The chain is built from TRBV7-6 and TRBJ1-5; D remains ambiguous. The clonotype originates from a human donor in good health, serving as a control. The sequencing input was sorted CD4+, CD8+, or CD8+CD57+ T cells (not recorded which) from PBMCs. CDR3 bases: TGTGCCAGCAGCTTAGTAGACAGCAATCAGCCCCAGCATTTT. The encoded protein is CASSLVDSNQPQHF.